This T cell receptor beta chain was retrieved from a study of blood T cell repertoires in COVID-19. As for the study in general: Samples of COVID-19 (acute and convalescent) were obtained from the United States, Italy and Spain.

The assay was immunoSEQ multiplex PCR, and TCRdb's table has in-frame clones only and misses some. The sample holds some 130,000 clones, under 90% seen once. V shed 2 bases and J shed 4 bases, with 18 bases lying between them. Germline V gives CDR1 MNHEY, CDR2 SMNVEV (reference sequence). The CDR3 runs 17 residues. This TCR was recovered from an older woman with active or convalescent COVID-19. The rearrangement joins TRBV27 to TRBJ2-1, with D perhaps matching TRBD2 (6 bases). Specimen: peripheral blood. Written as DNA, the CDR3 is TGTGCCAGCAGTTTACCCTCCCAAGGGAGCGGGTACAATGAGCAGTTCTTC. Translation: CASSLPSQGSGYNEQFF.